Presented here are 20 T cell receptor beta chains from one specimen sequenced in a study of blood T cell repertoires in COVID-19. The assay was immunoSEQ multiplex PCR, and TCRdb's table has in-frame clones only and misses some. The sample carries about 200,000 clones, approximately 90% recorded once. Specimen: peripheral blood. Receptors were obtained from a man aged 35 to 55 with active or convalescent COVID-19.

V is TRBV9 and J is TRBJ2-4, with 9 bases aligning to TRBD1. Germline V gene data show CDR1 as SGDLS and CDR2 as YYNGEE. The V segment lost 3 bases and the J segment 8 bases; nucleotides outside the gene matches: 6. The CDR3 runs 14 residues. The CDR3 nucleotides read TGTGCCAGCAGCGCTACGACAGGGGGACACATTCAGTACTTC. The encoded protein is CASSATTGGHIQYF.

This clone was counted only a few times. The genes are TRBV2 and TRBJ2-3; D not certain. Germline CDR1 and CDR2: SNHLY and FYNNEI. The CDR3 spans 16 residues. V was cut by 3 bases and J by 1 base, with 14 bases left in between. The CDR3 DNA sequence: TGTGCCAGCAGTGATGAGCTGGTCCCCGGCACAGATACGCAGTATTTT. Translated, it gives CASSDELVPGTDTQYF.

The chain combines TRBV12-3 or TRBV12-4 with TRBJ1-1; 7 bases fit TRBD1. The trim removed 6 bases at V and 5 bases at J, leaving 6 bases unmatched. The CDR3 is 13 residues long. The CDR3 spells CASSLGTATEAFF. CDR3 coding DNA: TGTGCCAGCAGCCTAGGGACAGCTACTGAAGCTTTCTTT.

The chain uses TRBV6-1 and TRBJ1-5, with D perhaps matching TRBD1 (6 bases). The V gene's germline CDR1 is MNHNS and CDR2 SASEGT. The V gene lost 1 base and the J gene lost 12 bases, with 13 bases spanning the gap. This CDR3 spans 13 amino acids. CDR3 residues: CASSEGTGGNQHF. The CDR3 nucleotides read TGTGCCAGCAGTGAAGGCACTGGGGGCAACCAGCATTTT.

This chain connects TRBV4-2 to TRBJ2-1; D might be TRBD2 (6 bases). The germline V and J ends were trimmed by 2 bases and 6 bases, with 17 bases remaining between them. Germline lookup yields CDR1 LGHNA and CDR2 YNFKEQ. The CDR3 contains 16 residues. The CDR3 coding sequence is TGTGCCAGCAGCCAACCAGGGACTCCCCCGGGCAATGAGCAGTTCTTC. Protein sequence: CASSQPGTPPGNEQFF.

V usage is TRBV28 and J usage is TRBJ1-6; 10 bases line up with TRBD1. CDR1 and CDR2 from the germline V gene are MDHEN and SYDVKM. The CDR3 sequence is 15 residues long. The ends lost 5 bases at V and 8 bases at J; junction bases unmatched: 6. The CDR3 DNA reads as TGTGCCAGCAGTGGGGGGACAGGGGTGCATTCACCCCTCCACTTT. This translates into CASSGGTGVHSPLHF.

The chain links TRBV19 to TRBJ2-7; perhaps TRBD1 as D (6 bases). The CDR3 totals 14 residues. Trimming stripped 5 bases from V and 2 bases from J, with 13 bases between. CDR1 and CDR2 (germline): LNHDA, SQIVND (reference sequence). CDR3 loop: CASSPRDTTYEQYF. CDR3 DNA: TGTGCCAGTAGTCCCCGGGACACAACCTACGAGCAGTACTTC.

The chain recombines TRBV2 with TRBJ2-1; D may be TRBD1 (6 bases). The germline V gene encodes CDR1 SNHLY and CDR2 FYNNEI. V was trimmed by 0 bases and J by 2 bases, leaving 11 bases between them. The CDR3 extends over 16 amino acids. The CDR3 DNA reads as TGTGCCAGCAGTGAAGCGCAGTCAGGGGCCTACAATGAGCAGTTCTTC. The encoded protein is CASSEAQSGAYNEQFF.

The J gene is TRBJ2-5, the V gene TRBV5-1; D is ambiguous. CDR1 is SGHRS, CDR2 YFSETQ, per germline. V was shortened by 0 bases and J by 3 bases, with 12 bases between the two germline ends. The CDR3 totals 15 residues. This chain's CDR3 is CASSLGQAFEETQYF. CDR3 bases: TGCGCCAGCAGCTTGGGGCAGGCGTTCGAAGAGACCCAGTACTTC.

This chain connects TRBV2 to TRBJ1-3; 9 nucleotides align to TRBD1. The trim removed 7 bases at V and 4 bases at J, leaving 8 bases unmatched. The CDR3 totals 15 residues. CDR1 is SNHLY, CDR2 FYNNEI, per germline. The CDR3 sequence is CASNPGQGIGNTIYF. CDR3 in DNA: TGTGCCAGCAACCCGGGACAGGGAATCGGAAACACCATATATTTT.

This chain links TRBV24-1 with TRBJ2-3; 8 bases agree with TRBD2. Looked up from germline, CDR1 is KGHDR and CDR2 is SFDVKD. J lost 3 bases, V lost 12 bases, and 10 bases had no gene match. The CDR3 runs 14 residues. The CDR3 DNA reads as TGTGCCGTGGGCGGGGGGATTGTAACAGATACGCAGTATTTT. Translated: CAVGGGIVTDTQYF.

V is TRBV6-5 and J is TRBJ1-1; D gene uncertain. The CDR3 runs to 16 residues. Trimming took off 2 bases at V and 0 bases at J, with 13 bases between the two ends. Per germline, CDR1 MNHEY and CDR2 SVGAGI. This chain's CDR3 is CASSYPQPGMNTEAFF. CDR3 nucleotide sequence: TGTGCCAGCAGTTACCCACAACCCGGGATGAACACTGAAGCTTTCTTT.

The genes are TRBV19 and TRBJ2-7, with D possibly matching TRBD2 (5 bases). Trimming took off 6 bases at V and 6 bases at J, with 27 bases between the two ends. In germline, CDR1 is LNHDA, CDR2 SQIVND (reference sequence). This CDR3 has 17 amino acids. The CDR3 spells CASSSIPAGIRPSEQYF. CDR3 coding DNA: TGTGCCAGTAGCTCTATCCCTGCCGGGATACGGCCGAGCGAGCAGTACTTC. Full variable domain (outside the CDR3, taken from reference TRBV19 and TRBJ2-7): DGGITQSPKYLFRKEGQNVTLSCEQNLNHDAMYWYRQDPGQGLRLIYYSQIVNDFQKGDIAEGYSVSREKKESFPLTVTSAQKNPTAFYLCASSSIPAGIRPSEQYFGPGTRLTVT.

The chain joins TRBV21-1 to TRBJ2-5; the D call in the table, TRBD2, was not verified against the DNA. TRBV21-1 is listed as a pseudogene. CDR3 length: 19 amino acids. This chain's CDR3 is CASSNLGSGLAGGYETQYF. The DNA of the CDR3 is TGTGCCAGCAGCAACCTTGGAAGTGGGCTAGCGGGAGGTTATGAGACCCAGTACTTC.

The chain couples TRBV5-1 to TRBJ1-1, with D tentatively TRBD1 (6 bases). The germline V gene has CDR1 SGHRS and CDR2 YFSETQ. Trimming removed 6 bases at V and 4 bases at J, with 13 bases between. The CDR3 covers 13 residues. The CDR3 DNA follows: TGCGCCAGCACGCAGGGACACGGCACTGAAGCTTTCTTT. Its protein is CASTQGHGTEAFF.

The rearrangement uses TRBV2 and TRBJ1-5; D is unclear. Germline V gene sequence: CDR1 SNHLY, CDR2 FYNNEI. V was trimmed by 6 bases and J by 6 bases, leaving 12 bases between them. CDR3 length equals 13 residues. This CDR3 reads CASSSEEGQPQHF. DNA of the CDR3: TGTGCCAGCAGCAGTGAAGAGGGTCAGCCCCAGCATTTT.

The V and J genes are TRBV5-1 and TRBJ2-5; TRBD1 aligns across 8 bases. The CDR3 contains 15 residues. Germline V CDR1 and CDR2: SGHRS, YFSETQ. The V gene end was trimmed by 4 bases and the J gene end by 4 bases; junction bases not matched to a gene: 9. The CDR3 spells CASSDTIQGAETQYF. The CDR3 DNA reads as TGCGCCAGCAGCGATACGATCCAGGGGGCAGAGACCCAGTACTTC. The full variable domain, completed using reference TRBV5-1 and TRBJ2-5, is KAGVTQTPRYLIKTRGQQVTLSCSPISGHRSVSWYQQTPGQGLQFLFEYFSETQRNKGNFPGRFSGRQFSNSRSEMNVSTLELGDSALYLCASSDTIQGAETQYFGPGTRLLVL.

The genes are TRBV7-9 and TRBJ1-5; TRBD1 is a possible D gene (6 bases). Between the trimmed V and J ends, which lost 5 bases and 0 bases, there was a span of 11 bases. This CDR3 spans 15 amino acids. Germline V lookup: CDR1 SEHNR, CDR2 FQNEAQ (reference sequence). The CDR3 reads CASSRGGDSNQPQHF. CDR3 DNA sequence: TGTGCCAGCAGCCGAGGGGGAGATAGCAATCAGCCCCAGCATTTT.

The CDR3 DNA is TGTGCCAGCAGCCAGATTCGCTCTCTCCAGGGGGCCGGGGAGCTGTTTTTT. Translation: CASSQIRSLQGAGELFF. The V call is TRBV7-2, the J call TRBJ2-2; 7 nucleotides align to TRBD1. CDR1 is SGHTA, CDR2 FQGNSA, per germline. Germline trimming cut 5 bases from V and 6 bases from J; bases unmatched to any gene: 15. The CDR3 spans 17 residues.

The V gene is TRBV2, the J gene TRBJ1-4; 8 bases are shared with TRBD1. This CDR3 spans 14 amino acids. CDR1 SNHLY and CDR2 FYNNEI come from the germline V gene. J lost 8 bases, V lost 11 bases, and 13 bases had no gene match. CDR3 amino acids: CAVRGGQGKEKLFF. The CDR3 DNA reads as TGTGCCGTACGGGGAGGACAGGGTAAAGAAAAACTGTTTTTT.